This is a list of T cell receptor beta chains from one sample in a study of blood T cell repertoires in COVID-19. The data were produced by immunoSEQ multiplex PCR, yet TCRdb's version contains in-frame clones alone and is incomplete. Among about 220,000 clones listed, 82% were seen once. Sequencing was carried out using PBMCs or T cells enriched from blood (not recorded which). The receptors shown here come from a woman in her sixties or seventies who had recovered from COVID-19. Both conserved end residues are part of each CDR3. Each record gives: J gene, D gene, V gene, clone size, CDR3 protein, CDR3 DNA. The D gene is left open where the match is weak. Clone sizes are given selectively: once, few, many, or a class where the clone is expanded.

j_gene: TRBJ2-7
d_gene: TRBD1
v_gene: TRBV5-1
abundance: few
CDR3aa: CASSKAGTGGSGEQYF
CDR3nt: TGCGCCAGCAGCAAAGCCGGGACAGGGGGCTCGGGGGAGCAGTACTTC

j_gene: TRBJ2-2
d_gene: TRBD1
v_gene: TRBV24-1
abundance: -
CDR3aa: CATSDIGTGAGWNTGELFF
CDR3nt: TGTGCCACCAGTGATATAGGGACAGGGGCAGGGTGGAACACCGGGGAGCTGTTTTTT

j_gene: TRBJ1-2
d_gene: TRBD1
v_gene: TRBV4-2
abundance: -
CDR3aa: CASSQDKGPVGGGNGYTF
CDR3nt: TGTGCCAGCAGCCAAGATAAAGGGCCTGTAGGGGGCGGGAATGGCTACACCTTC

j_gene: TRBJ1-5
d_gene: -
v_gene: TRBV6-4
abundance: -
CDR3aa: CASRETGYSNQPQHF
CDR3nt: TGTGCCAGCAGAGAGACAGGATATAGCAATCAGCCCCAGCATTTT

j_gene: TRBJ2-6
d_gene: TRBD1
v_gene: TRBV2
abundance: -
CDR3aa: CASRTGGGSSGANVLTF
CDR3nt: TGTGCCAGTAGAACAGGGGGCGGAAGCTCTGGGGCCAACGTCCTGACTTTC

j_gene: TRBJ1-1
d_gene: -
v_gene: TRBV11-1
abundance: once
CDR3aa: CASSPTVNTEAFF
CDR3nt: TGTGCCAGCAGTCCGACAGTGAACACTGAAGCTTTCTTT

j_gene: TRBJ1-5
d_gene: -
v_gene: TRBV5-4
abundance: -
CDR3aa: CASSLGGGNQPQHF
CDR3nt: TGTGCCAGCAGCTTGGGGGGAGGGAATCAGCCCCAGCATTTT

j_gene: TRBJ1-3
d_gene: TRBD1
v_gene: TRBV3-1/TRBV3-2
abundance: many
CDR3aa: CASSQETGRGNTIYF
CDR3nt: TGTGCCAGCAGCCAAGAGACAGGGCGCGGAAACACCATATATTTT

j_gene: TRBJ2-2
d_gene: TRBD1
v_gene: TRBV5-5
abundance: -
CDR3aa: CASSRTGTNTGELFF
CDR3nt: TGTGCCAGCAGCCGGACAGGGACGAACACCGGGGAGCTGTTTTTT

j_gene: TRBJ1-5
d_gene: -
v_gene: TRBV7-2
abundance: -
CDR3aa: CASSFSAGSTWQPQHF
CDR3nt: TGTGCCAGCAGCTTCTCGGCAGGGTCGACCTGGCAGCCCCAGCATTTT

j_gene: TRBJ1-1
d_gene: -
v_gene: TRBV29-1
abundance: -
CDR3aa: CSVTQTMNTEAFF
CDR3nt: TGCAGCGTGACGCAGACAATGAACACTGAAGCTTTCTTT

j_gene: TRBJ2-5
d_gene: -
v_gene: TRBV29-1
abundance: -
CDR3aa: CSVEDRRGETQYF
CDR3nt: TGCAGCGTTGAAGATCGCAGGGGAGAGACCCAGTACTTC

j_gene: TRBJ2-5
d_gene: TRBD2
v_gene: TRBV10-3
abundance: -
CDR3aa: CAISGSGLAGGGQETQYF
CDR3nt: TGTGCCATCAGTGGGTCGGGACTAGCGGGAGGTGGGCAAGAGACCCAGTACTTC

j_gene: TRBJ2-5
d_gene: TRBD2
v_gene: TRBV25-1
abundance: -
CDR3aa: CASSDLGSGSGAETQYF
CDR3nt: TGTGCCAGCAGTGATCTAGGTAGCGGGAGCGGGGCGGAGACCCAGTACTTC

j_gene: TRBJ2-3
d_gene: TRBD2
v_gene: TRBV5-1
abundance: -
CDR3aa: CASSLARASGGVATDTQYF
CDR3nt: TGCGCCAGCAGCTTGGCCAGGGCTAGCGGGGGGGTCGCCACAGATACGCAGTATTTT

j_gene: TRBJ1-3
d_gene: TRBD1
v_gene: TRBV6-5
abundance: -
CDR3aa: CASTQGTGNTIYF
CDR3nt: TGTGCCAGCACACAGGGGACTGGAAACACCATATATTTT

j_gene: TRBJ2-5
d_gene: TRBD2
v_gene: TRBV4-3
abundance: -
CDR3aa: CASSQGALAGQETQYF
CDR3nt: TGCGCCAGCAGCCAAGGTGCACTAGCGGGGCAAGAGACCCAGTACTTC

j_gene: TRBJ1-2
d_gene: TRBD1
v_gene: TRBV7-9
abundance: -
CDR3aa: CASSLGQGAGGYTF
CDR3nt: TGTGCCAGCAGCTTAGGTCAGGGGGCCGGTGGCTACACCTTC

j_gene: TRBJ2-4
d_gene: TRBD1
v_gene: TRBV5-1
abundance: -
CDR3aa: CASSSLQGGAKNIQYF
CDR3nt: TGCGCCAGCAGCTCCCTACAGGGGGGAGCCAAAAACATTCAGTACTTC

j_gene: TRBJ1-2
d_gene: TRBD1
v_gene: TRBV19
abundance: -
CDR3aa: CASSIFDRAGYTF
CDR3nt: TGTGCCAGTAGTATTTTTGACAGGGCTGGCTACACCTTC

j_gene: TRBJ1-2
d_gene: -
v_gene: TRBV7-2
abundance: -
CDR3aa: CASRQALGGNYGYTF
CDR3nt: TGTGCCAGCAGACAAGCACTAGGAGGGAACTATGGCTACACCTTC

j_gene: TRBJ2-7
d_gene: TRBD1
v_gene: TRBV19
abundance: -
CDR3aa: CASSINTDRGEQYF
CDR3nt: TGTGCCAGTAGTATCAATACCGACAGGGGCGAGCAGTACTTC

j_gene: TRBJ1-1
d_gene: -
v_gene: TRBV19
abundance: few
CDR3aa: CASTYGGLDTEAFF
CDR3nt: TGTGCCAGTACTTATGGAGGGTTGGACACTGAAGCTTTCTTT

j_gene: TRBJ2-5
d_gene: TRBD2
v_gene: TRBV5-6
abundance: -
CDR3aa: CASSLLGGGQETQYF
CDR3nt: TGTGCCAGCAGCTTGTTGGGGGGAGGGCAAGAGACCCAGTACTTC

j_gene: TRBJ2-5
d_gene: -
v_gene: TRBV27
abundance: -
CDR3aa: CASSPGDSRQETQYF
CDR3nt: TGTGCCAGCAGTCCAGGGGATTCTAGACAAGAGACCCAGTACTTC

j_gene: TRBJ2-7
d_gene: TRBD1
v_gene: TRBV4-1
abundance: once
CDR3aa: CASSHSPGQGQQYF
CDR3nt: TGCGCCAGCAGCCATTCACCGGGACAGGGCCAGCAGTACTTC

j_gene: TRBJ2-3
d_gene: -
v_gene: TRBV4-2
abundance: -
CDR3aa: CASSQEERWQGISDTQYF
CDR3nt: TGTGCCAGCAGCCAAGAGGAGAGGTGGCAGGGGATCTCAGATACGCAGTATTTT

j_gene: TRBJ2-5
d_gene: -
v_gene: TRBV7-8
abundance: -
CDR3aa: CASSTLGRETQYF
CDR3nt: TGTGCCAGCAGCACACTAGGGCGGGAGACCCAGTACTTC

j_gene: TRBJ1-5
d_gene: -
v_gene: TRBV18
abundance: once
CDR3aa: CASSPPATYQPQHF
CDR3nt: TGTGCCAGCTCACCACCGGCAACGTATCAGCCCCAGCATTTT

j_gene: TRBJ1-1
d_gene: TRBD1
v_gene: TRBV12-3/TRBV12-4
abundance: -
CDR3aa: CASWGQANTEAFF
CDR3nt: TGTGCCTCTTGGGGACAGGCGAACACTGAAGCTTTCTTT

j_gene: TRBJ2-7
d_gene: -
v_gene: TRBV5-1
abundance: -
CDR3aa: CASSLVTGTYEQYF
CDR3nt: TGCGCCAGCAGCTTGGTGACAGGTACCTACGAGCAGTACTTC

j_gene: TRBJ1-2
d_gene: TRBD1
v_gene: TRBV7-9
abundance: few
CDR3aa: CASSLEDRGGYTF
CDR3nt: TGTGCCAGCAGCTTAGAAGACAGGGGGGGCTACACCTTC

j_gene: TRBJ1-1
d_gene: -
v_gene: TRBV7-2
abundance: -
CDR3aa: CASSLGQIMNTEAFF
CDR3nt: TGTGCCAGCAGCTTAGGACAGATAATGAACACTGAAGCTTTCTTT

j_gene: TRBJ2-1
d_gene: -
v_gene: TRBV6-5
abundance: -
CDR3aa: CASSYRPGISYNEQFF
CDR3nt: TGTGCCAGCAGTTACCGGCCGGGGATCTCCTACAATGAGCAGTTCTTC

j_gene: TRBJ1-5
d_gene: -
v_gene: TRBV19
abundance: few
CDR3aa: CASRNRDSNQPQHF
CDR3nt: TGTGCCAGTAGAAACAGGGATAGCAATCAGCCCCAGCATTTT

j_gene: TRBJ1-6
d_gene: -
v_gene: TRBV5-4
abundance: -
CDR3aa: CASSFSGVQSPLHF
CDR3nt: TGTGCCAGCAGCTTTTCAGGGGTCCAATCACCCCTCCACTTT

j_gene: TRBJ1-1
d_gene: TRBD1
v_gene: TRBV14
abundance: once
CDR3aa: CASSGDRWGAFF
CDR3nt: TGTGCCAGCAGCGGGGACAGGTGGGGAGCTTTCTTT